Sequencing of this TCR beta chain was carried out in a study of molecular identifiers for immune sequencing clone quantification. About the study: Four portions were sequenced after RNA from approximately 22,000 or 94,000 naive CD8 cells was split five ways in replicates.

TCRdb analysed the PCR reads with MiXCR anew, one entry per CDR3 protein. The sample yields some 320,000 distinct CDR3 sequences, about a fifth seen once. The authors gated naive CD8 T cells as CD8+CD4-CCR7+CD45RA+ for sorting. This clonotype was seen a few times. Its matching antigen is unknown. V lost 0 bases to trimming and J lost 4 bases; unmatched junction nucleotides: 7. Germline V gives CDR1 LGHDT, CDR2 YNNKEL (reference sequence). The CDR3 covers 17 residues. Findings and limits, study-wide: In CMV-specific effectors, clones above 20 copies held over 97% of molecules; naive, under 1%. Molecules of identical TCR sharing a barcode could underestimate highly expanded clone sizes.

The sequencing input was naive CD8+ T cells from blood, with Jurkat cell RNA spiked in. Subset here: FACS-sorted CD8+CD4-CCR7+CD45RA+ naive T cells. The TCR was taken from a human donor in good health. Some libraries in this study had Jurkat cell RNA spiked in. The rearrangement joins TRBV3-1 to TRBJ2-3; 10 bases map to TRBD2. In nucleotides, the CDR3 is TGTGCCAGCAGCCAAGACCTAGCGGGAGTAGGCGCAGATACGCAGTATTTT. As protein: CASSQDLAGVGADTQYF.